This T cell receptor (beta chain) emerged from a study of CD8 T cells in ankylosing spondylitis. In its sample, this clonotype was seen many times. Its target is unknown. With V trimmed by 8 bases and J by 3 bases, 9 bases remained unmatched. CDR3 size: 15 residues. Per the germline V gene, CDR1 is MNHEY and CDR2 is SMNVEV (reference sequence). Study-level results: There was a TCR beta motif, made of several highly homologous variants, that appeared characteristic of ankylosing spondylitis blood. Earlier literature documents some of the motif variants in reactive arthritis synovial fluid and blood. Significantly higher representation of disease-linked clones was reported for matched ankylosing spondylitis synovial fluid.

With molecular barcodes, quantitative 5'-RACE was used to make the TCR beta libraries. TCRdb reprocessed the 5' RACE reads with MiXCR, giving one entry per CDR3 protein. In the table there are about 130,000 distinct CDR3 sequences, 7% to 10% of which are singletons. The origin of this receptor is a male donor with ankylosing spondylitis or in good health (not recorded which). This chain joins TRBV27 and TRBJ2-1; 8 nucleotides align to TRBD2. The sequenced material came from blood, either unsorted or a sorted T cell fraction (not recorded which). CDR3: CASSSIAGLYNEQFF. CDR3 DNA: TGTGCCAGCTCCTCAATAGCGGGACTCTACAATGAGCAGTTCTTC.